This T cell receptor beta chain was sequenced in a study of cytomegalovirus exposure and HLA in healthy donors. Findings and caveats of the study: Clusters of TCRs from the first cohort tended to co-occur in the approximately 120 validation repertoires (as a later analysis found).

The repertoire was sequenced with immunoSEQ multiplex PCR; TCRdb's copy has only in-frame clones and lacks some. Of 100,000 to 150,000 clones listed, 75% to 90% are singletons. This clone was detected a few times. Antigen: not known. This receptor was obtained from a woman aged 18-30 years in good health and CMV-seronegative. Sequencing was done on a sample of PBMCs.

The CDR3 protein is CSVALQGRYTF. The CDR3 DNA reads TGCAGCGTCGCCCTACAGGGGCGCTACACCTTC. V usage is TRBV29-1 and J usage is TRBJ1-2, with 7 bases that match TRBD1. Unmatched junction bases numbered 7, after V lost 6 bases and J lost 9 bases. There are 11 residues in the CDR3. CDR1 and CDR2 from the germline V gene are SQVTM and ANQGSEA. The full variable domain, with the rest looked up from reference TRBV29-1 and TRBJ1-2, is SAVISQKPSRDICQRGTSLTIQCQVDSQVTMMFWYRQQPGQSLTLIATANQGSEATYESGFVIDKFPISRPNLTFSTLTVSNMSPEDSSIYLCSVALQGRYTFGSGTRLTVV.